This TCR beta chain was obtained from a study of cytomegalovirus exposure and HLA in healthy donors. In the PCR, 60 Vbeta and 13 Jbeta primers were used. Assay used: immunoSEQ multiplex PCR; TCRdb lists only in-frame clones, some missing. The repertoire includes about 180,000 clones, roughly 85% of them detected once, and approximately 0.73% sits in the top ten. The CDR3 runs 16 residues. Trimming took 6 bases from V and 4 from J; bases not matched to a gene: 7. Germline V gene sequence: CDR1 MNHNY, CDR2 SVGAGI (reference sequence). The V and J genes are TRBV6-6 and TRBJ2-1; 12 bases line up with TRBD2. This sequence was found in a woman between 35 and 50 years old in good health and CMV-seronegative. Input material: PBMCs. This CDR3 reads CASSPTSGGLYNEQFF. The CDR3 nucleotides read TGTGCCAGCAGCCCAACTAGCGGGGGGTTATACAATGAGCAGTTCTTC.